These 18 T cell receptor beta chains were sequenced from one sample in a study of blood T cells in healthy people across ages. Combining a sample-barcoded 5' primer with a J-beta primer mix, a second PCR ran for roughly 7 to 12 cycles. One entry per CDR3 protein, called by TCRdb with MiXCR from the 5' RACE reads. This sample has 550,000 to 700,000 distinct CDR3 sequences, with roughly 28% found just once. The source material was blood. The receptors stem from a woman in her 70s in good health.

This clonotype was counted many times. The J gene is TRBJ2-3, the V gene TRBV6-2 or TRBV6-3; D is ambiguous. Germline V gives CDR1 MNHEY, CDR2 SVGEGT. The ends were cut back, 0 bases at V and 5 bases at J, with 3 bases in the middle. This CDR3 is built from 12 residues. The CDR3 nucleotides are TGTGCCAGCAGTTACTCCGGAGATACGCAGTATTTT. Residues: CASSYSGDTQYF.

This rearrangement joins TRBV9 to TRBJ1-2; 8 nucleotides line up with TRBD1. The CDR3 is 13 amino acids. V was pared by 4 bases and J by 8 bases, with 7 bases of the junction left unmatched. Germline V gene sequence: CDR1 SGDLS, CDR2 YYNGEE. The DNA of the CDR3 is TGTGCCAGCAGCCCTCGTACAGGGGGAGGCTACACCTTC. Translating gives CASSPRTGGGYTF.

This clonotype was counted between two and nine times. This chain joins TRBV9 and TRBJ1-2; 9 positions match TRBD1. Germline CDR1 is SGDLS and CDR2 is YYNGEE. CDR3 size: 17 residues. V lost 4 bases and J lost 2; bases outside the gene matches: 12. DNA of the CDR3: TGTGCCAGCAGCAAGGGGACAGGGAGAAGTTTGAACTATGGCTACACCTTC. It codes for CASSKGTGRSLNYGYTF.

A few counts support this clonotype. The germline gene is not matched at one end of the junction; a read error may be the cause. The chain employs TRBV11-2 and TRBJ2-5; tentative D call: TRBD2 (6 bases). Germline CDR1 reads SGHAT; CDR2 reads FQNNGV. The CDR3 has 15 residues. The CDR3 DNA sequence: TGTGCCTGCAGCTTCAGCGGGTCCGGGCGGGAGACCCAGTACTTC. It translates to CACSFSGSGRETQYF.

This chain connects TRBV5-1 to TRBJ1-1, with D perhaps TRBD1 (6 bases). Germline values: CDR1 SGHRS, CDR2 YFSETQ. This CDR3 contains 15 residues. V lost 5 bases and J lost 0, with 14 bases in between. CDR3 residues: CASSAPGALNTEAFF. CDR3 in DNA: TGCGCCAGCAGTGCGCCAGGGGCCCTGAACACTGAAGCTTTCTTT.

The chain combines TRBV5-1 with TRBJ2-7; tentative D call: TRBD2 (5 bases). V lost 4 bases to trimming and J lost 6 bases, with 17 bases between them. This CDR3 has 14 residues. Germline values: CDR1 SGHRS, CDR2 YFSETQ. Here the CDR3 reads CASSQGGAGREQYF. In nucleotides, the CDR3 is TGCGCCAGCAGCCAAGGTGGTGCGGGTCGCGAGCAGTACTTC.

The sample holds a few counts of this clonotype. This chain connects TRBV12-3 or TRBV12-4 to TRBJ2-3, with a weak D call TRBD2 (7 bases). This CDR3 spans 14 amino acids. The V and J ends lost 8 bases and 0 bases respectively, with 12 bases between them. This CDR3 reads CASWKGGSTDTQYF. In nucleotides, the CDR3 is TGTGCCAGCTGGAAGGGGGGGAGCACAGATACGCAGTATTTT.

This clonotype was observed a handful of times. V usage is TRBV5-1 and J usage is TRBJ2-3; 16 bases align to TRBD2. V lost 4 bases and J lost 2; bases outside the gene matches: 4. Germline V gene sequence: CDR1 SGHRS, CDR2 YFSETQ. This CDR3 is built from 17 residues. The CDR3, as DNA: TGCGCCAGCAGCGGGGGACTAGCGGGGGGGCCCACAGATACGCAGTATTTT. Protein sequence: CASSGGLAGGPTDTQYF.

This clonotype was picked up many times. A read error may account for a junction end that differs from germline. The V gene is TRBV18, the J gene TRBJ1-2; D may be TRBD1 (5 bases). The CDR3 contains 13 residues. CDR1 is KGHSH, CDR2 LQKENI, per germline. The DNA for the CDR3 is TGCGCCAGCAGTCCCCCAGGGAACTATGGCTACACCTTC. Its protein is CASSPPGNYGYTF.

This clonotype appeared a few times. V and J are TRBV28 and TRBJ1-2; unclear D gene. CDR1 and CDR2 from the germline V gene are MDHEN and SYDVKM. V lost 5 bases to trimming and J lost 8 bases, with 21 bases between them. The CDR3 extends over 15 amino acids. The DNA of the CDR3 is TGTGCCAGCAGTCCGACCCCGTTTCCCACTCGGGGCTACACCTTC. The encoded protein is CASSPTPFPTRGYTF.

The chain carries TRBV7-2 and TRBJ1-6; possible D gene TRBD1, 5 bases. CDR1 is SGHTA, CDR2 FQGNSA, per germline. The CDR3 is made up of 15 amino acids. Trimming cost V 5 bases and J 6 bases, with 14 bases left between them. The CDR3 spells CASSQNGQGNSPLHF. Written as DNA, the CDR3 is TGTGCCAGCAGCCAAAATGGCCAGGGTAATTCACCCCTCCACTTT.

This clonotype has just a few counts. A read error may account for a junction end that differs from germline. CDR3 loop: CASNEVTGGSAFF. The CDR3 nucleotides are TGTGCCAGCAATGAAGTAACAGGGGGCAGCGCTTTCTTT. The chain is built from TRBV2 and TRBJ1-1, with TRBD1 matching over 9 bases. This CDR3 has 13 amino acids. The V gene's germline CDR1 is SNHLY and CDR2 FYNNEI.

This clonotype has a handful of counts. The rearrangement links TRBV14 to TRBJ1-2; 8 nucleotides line up with TRBD1. The germline CDR1 and CDR2 sequences are SGHDN and FVKESK. CDR3 length: 15 amino acids. V was pared by 4 bases and J by 4 bases, with 8 bases of the junction left unmatched. CDR3 residues: CASSLNRGDAYGYTF. The CDR3 DNA reads as TGTGCCAGCAGCCTTAACAGGGGGGACGCCTATGGCTACACCTTC.

This chain connects TRBV3-1 to TRBJ2-1; 10 bases map to TRBD1. V was pared by 8 bases and J by 7 bases, with 11 bases of the junction left unmatched. CDR1 LGHDT and CDR2 YNNKEL come from the germline V gene (reference sequence). This CDR3 is 15 amino acids long. CDR3 in amino acids: CASSLGTGDWNEQFF. The CDR3 bases are TGTGCCAGCTCCCTAGGGACAGGGGATTGGAATGAGCAGTTCTTC.

The sample holds a few counts of this clonotype. This sequence joins TRBV11-2 and TRBJ2-1, with D possibly matching TRBD1 (6 bases). Trimming shortened V by 2 bases and J by 8 bases, and 10 bases separated the two germline ends. This CDR3 is 13 amino acids long. CDR1 is SGHAT and CDR2 is FQNNGV in the germline V gene. This chain's CDR3 is CASSLLQGYEQFF. DNA of the CDR3: TGTGCCAGCAGCTTATTACAGGGCTATGAGCAGTTCTTC. The full variable domain, rest sourced from reference TRBV11-2 and TRBJ2-1, is EAGVAQSPRYKIIEKRQSVAFWCNPISGHATLYWYQQILGQGPKLLIQFQNNGVVDDSQLPKDRFSAERLKGVDSTLKIQPAKLEDSAVYLCASSLLQGYEQFFGPGTRLTVL.

The rearrangement links TRBV10-3 to TRBJ1-5; D remains ambiguous. Trimming removed 6 bases from V and 9 bases from J, with 3 bases in between. Germline V gives CDR1 ENHRY, CDR2 SYGVKD. The CDR3 length is 9 residues. DNA of the CDR3: TGTGCCATCAGGCGGCCCCAGCATTTT. Its translation: CAIRRPQHF.

The chain links TRBV7-2 to TRBJ1-1, with D possibly being TRBD1 (6 bases). This CDR3 comprises 14 residues. V lost 5 bases and J lost 0, with 10 bases in between. Germline CDR1 and CDR2: SGHTA and FQGNSA. CDR3 nucleotides: TGTGCCAGCAGCCGCCAGGGGCTGAACACTGAAGCTTTCTTT. Amino acids: CASSRQGLNTEAFF.

The rearrangement joins TRBV10-3 to TRBJ1-2; 9 bases are a match to TRBD1. V was clipped by 3 bases and J by 3 bases; unmatched bases: 2. Germline CDR1 ENHRY, CDR2 SYGVKD. The CDR3 length is 14 residues. CDR3 protein: CAISDGTGHYGYTF. The CDR3 DNA follows: TGTGCCATCAGTGACGGGACAGGGCACTATGGCTACACCTTC.